The clone carrying this TCR beta chain was seen at least ten times. Amplification of TCR beta CDR3 regions used RNA as the template. The HTBI set primed first-round TCR CDR3 RT-PCR. TCRdb analysed the multiplex PCR reads with MiXCR anew, one entry per CDR3 protein. The sample carries about 420,000 distinct CDR3 sequences, around a sixth recorded once. The data derive from a study of T cells in Graves' hyperthyroidism and ophthalmopathy. When ophthalmopathy did not progress within 18 months, Graves' hyperthyroidism was considered stable. This CDR3 has 15 residues. The J segment lost 7 bases and the V segment lost 7 bases, leaving 13 bases of the junction unmatched.

Material for sequencing was blood. The sequence derives from a woman aged 18-30 years with Graves' hyperthyroidism. This chain connects TRBV12-3 or TRBV12-4 to TRBJ2-1, with 7 bases fitting TRBD2. The CDR3 DNA reads as TGTGCCAGCACCCCTCCGGGGGAGGGAAGAAATGAGCAGTTCTTC. As protein: CASTPPGEGRNEQFF.